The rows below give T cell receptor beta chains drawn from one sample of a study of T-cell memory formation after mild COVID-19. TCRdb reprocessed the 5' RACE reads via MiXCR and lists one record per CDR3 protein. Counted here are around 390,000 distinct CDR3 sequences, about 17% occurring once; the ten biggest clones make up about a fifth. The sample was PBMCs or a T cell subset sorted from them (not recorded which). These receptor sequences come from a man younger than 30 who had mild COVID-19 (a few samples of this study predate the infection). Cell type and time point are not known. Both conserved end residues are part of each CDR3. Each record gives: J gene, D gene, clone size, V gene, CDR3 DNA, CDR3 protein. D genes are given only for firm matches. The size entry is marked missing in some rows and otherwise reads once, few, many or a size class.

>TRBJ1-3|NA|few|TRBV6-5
TGTGCCAGCAGTTACGGAGGAGCTGGAAACACCATATATTTT
CASSYGGAGNTIYF
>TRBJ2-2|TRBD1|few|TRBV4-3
TGCGCCAGCAGTCTGGACAGGGGAGAAACCGGGGAGCTGTTTTTT
CASSLDRGETGELFF
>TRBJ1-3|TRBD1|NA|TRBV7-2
TGTGCCAGCAGCCGGGACAGAAGAAACACCATATATTTT
CASSRDRRNTIYF
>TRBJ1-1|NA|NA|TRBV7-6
TGTGCCAGCAGCTTAGGGCCCAGGACCCTAAACACTGAAGCTTTCTTT
CASSLGPRTLNTEAFF
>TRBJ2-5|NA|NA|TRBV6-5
TGTGCCAGCAGTTTCGGACAGATCCAGTACTTC
CASSFGQIQYF
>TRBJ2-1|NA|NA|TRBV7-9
TGTGCCAGCAGCTTTCGGGGGAGCAACTACAATGAGCAGTTCTTC
CASSFRGSNYNEQFF
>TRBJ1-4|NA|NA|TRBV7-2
TGTGCCAGCAGCGGGATGAATGAAAAACTGTTTTTT
CASSGMNEKLFF
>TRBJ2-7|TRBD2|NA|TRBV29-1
TGCAGCGTTGTGGTGGGGGGGTTTGGCGAGCAGTACTTC
CSVVVGGFGEQYF
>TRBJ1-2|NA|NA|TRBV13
TGTGCCAGCAGCTTAGACCCCATGGGGTATGGCTACACCTTC
CASSLDPMGYGYTF
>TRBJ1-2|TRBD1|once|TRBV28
TGTGCCAGCAGTTTCCCCGGACAGGGAAGGGTCTATGGCTACACCTTC
CASSFPGQGRVYGYTF
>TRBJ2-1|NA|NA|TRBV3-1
TGTGCCAGCAGCCAAGATCCGCCCGCGACTAGGGCGGAGCAGTTCTTC
CASSQDPPATRAEQFF
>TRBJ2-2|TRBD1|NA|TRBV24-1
TGTGCCACCAGTGATTTCCTGGGACAGGGTGCCGGGGAGCTGTTTTTT
CATSDFLGQGAGELFF
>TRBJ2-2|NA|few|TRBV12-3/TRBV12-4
TGTGCCAGCAGCCCCGGTTGGGGAACGAACACCGGGGAGCTGTTTTTT
CASSPGWGTNTGELFF
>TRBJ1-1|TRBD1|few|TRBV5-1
TGCGCCAGCAGCGCGAGGACAGGGGGCTCTGAAGCTTTCTTT
CASSARTGGSEAFF
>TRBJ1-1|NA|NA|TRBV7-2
TGTGCCAGCAGCCATAACCAGGCTTACACTGAAGCTTTCTTT
CASSHNQAYTEAFF
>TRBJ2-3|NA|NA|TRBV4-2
TGCGCCAGCAGCCAAGATTTCGGGTCGCGTGGCACAGATACGCAGTATTTT
CASSQDFGSRGTDTQYF
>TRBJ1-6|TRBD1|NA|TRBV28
TGTGCCAGCAGCACCGAGGGACAGGGGAGATCACCCCTCCACTTT
CASSTEGQGRSPLHF
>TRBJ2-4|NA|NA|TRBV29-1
TGCAGCGTTGTCGAGAGGGTAAACATTCAGTACTTC
CSVVERVNIQYF
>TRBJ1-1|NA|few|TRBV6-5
TGTGCCAGCAGTTCGCGCTCGACAGGGAACACTGAAGCTTTCTTT
CASSSRSTGNTEAFF
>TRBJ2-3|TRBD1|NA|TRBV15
TGTGCCACCAGCCCCGGGACAGGGGGCGCAGCAGATACGCAGTATTTT
CATSPGTGGAADTQYF
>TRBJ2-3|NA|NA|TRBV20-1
TGCAGTGCTAGACCAGGGGAGGGAGCCACAGATACGCAGTATTTT
CSARPGEGATDTQYF
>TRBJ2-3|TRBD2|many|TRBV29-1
TGCAGCGTAAGAACTAGCGGGGGTTACACAGATACGCAGTATTTT
CSVRTSGGYTDTQYF
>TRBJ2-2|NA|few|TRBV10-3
TGTGCCATCAGTGGAGAGAGGGGGTTCTTCGGGGAGCTGTTTTTT
CAISGERGFFGELFF